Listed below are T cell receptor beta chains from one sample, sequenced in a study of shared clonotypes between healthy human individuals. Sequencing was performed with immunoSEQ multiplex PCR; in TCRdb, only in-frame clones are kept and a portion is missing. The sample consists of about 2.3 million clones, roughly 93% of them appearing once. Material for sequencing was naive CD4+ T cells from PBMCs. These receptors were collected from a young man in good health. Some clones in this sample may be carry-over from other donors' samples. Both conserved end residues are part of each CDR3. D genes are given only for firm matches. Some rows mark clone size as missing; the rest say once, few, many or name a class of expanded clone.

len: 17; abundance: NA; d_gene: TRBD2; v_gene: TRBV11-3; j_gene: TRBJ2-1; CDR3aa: CASSEGGTRFFGSEQFF; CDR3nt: TGTGCCAGCAGTGAGGGAGGGACCAGGTTTTTCGGGAGTGAGCAGTTCTTC
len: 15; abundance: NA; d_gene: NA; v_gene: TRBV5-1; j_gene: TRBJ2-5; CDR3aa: CASSLGSGARETQYF; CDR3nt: TGCGCCAGCAGCTTGGGTTCTGGGGCTCGAGAGACCCAGTACTTC
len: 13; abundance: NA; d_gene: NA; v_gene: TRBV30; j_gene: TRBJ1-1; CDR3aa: CAWSETTGTEAFF; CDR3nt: TGTGCCTGGAGCGAAACCACAGGGACCGAAGCTTTCTTT
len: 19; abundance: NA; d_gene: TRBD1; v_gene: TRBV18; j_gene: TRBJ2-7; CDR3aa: CASSPPLALTGPVIHEQYF; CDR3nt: TGTGCCAGCTCGCCGCCGTTGGCTTTGACAGGGCCGGTTATCCACGAGCAGTACTTC
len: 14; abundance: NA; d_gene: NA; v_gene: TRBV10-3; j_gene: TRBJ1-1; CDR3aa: CAISERGRNTEAFF; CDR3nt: TGTGCCATCAGTGAGAGGGGACGGAACACTGAAGCTTTCTTT
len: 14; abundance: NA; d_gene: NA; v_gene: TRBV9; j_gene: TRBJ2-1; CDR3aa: CASSVEGYLNEQFF; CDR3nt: TGTGCCAGCAGCGTAGAAGGCTACCTCAATGAGCAGTTCTTC
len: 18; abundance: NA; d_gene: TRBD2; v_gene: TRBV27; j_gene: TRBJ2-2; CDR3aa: CASTLKASGPTLGGELFF; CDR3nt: TGTGCCAGCACCCTTAAGGCTAGCGGCCCTACGTTAGGAGGGGAGCTGTTTTTT
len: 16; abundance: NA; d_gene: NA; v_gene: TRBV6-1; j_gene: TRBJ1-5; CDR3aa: CASSGDIGGSNQPQHF; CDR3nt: TGTGCCAGCAGTGGTGACATCGGAGGGAGCAATCAGCCCCAGCATTTT
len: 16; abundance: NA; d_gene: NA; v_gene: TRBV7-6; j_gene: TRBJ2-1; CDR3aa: CASSEPGRYSYNEQFF; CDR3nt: TGTGCCAGCAGCGAACCCGGCCGATACTCCTACAATGAGCAGTTCTTC
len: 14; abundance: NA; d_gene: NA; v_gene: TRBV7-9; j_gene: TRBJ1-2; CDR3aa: CASSPGPRLESYTF; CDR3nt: TGTGCCAGCAGCCCCGGGCCCCGGCTGGAGAGCTACACCTTC
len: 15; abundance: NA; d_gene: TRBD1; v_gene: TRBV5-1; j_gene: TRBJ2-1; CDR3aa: CASMAGTGNYNEQFF; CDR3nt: TGCGCCAGCATGGCCGGGACAGGGAACTACAATGAGCAGTTCTTC
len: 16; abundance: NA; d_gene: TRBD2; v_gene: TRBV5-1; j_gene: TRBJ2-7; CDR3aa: CASSPILAGIDYEQYF; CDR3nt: TGCGCCAGCAGCCCCATACTAGCGGGAATCGACTACGAGCAGTACTTC
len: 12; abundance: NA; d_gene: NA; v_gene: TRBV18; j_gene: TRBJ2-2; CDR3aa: CASSPVTGELFF; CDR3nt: TGTGCCAGCTCACCAGTTACCGGGGAGCTGTTTTTT
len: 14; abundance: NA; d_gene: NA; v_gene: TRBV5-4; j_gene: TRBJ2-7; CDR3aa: CASSLSGRGYEQYF; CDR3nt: TGTGCCAGCAGCTTGTCAGGGAGAGGCTACGAGCAGTACTTC
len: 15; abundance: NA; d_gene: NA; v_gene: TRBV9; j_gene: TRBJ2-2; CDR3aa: CASSGSGAGTGELFF; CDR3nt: TGTGCCAGTTCCGGATCGGGAGCAGGAACCGGGGAGCTGTTTTTT
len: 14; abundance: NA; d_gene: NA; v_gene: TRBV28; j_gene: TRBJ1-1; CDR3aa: CASSPGSLNTEAFF; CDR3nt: TGTGCCAGCAGCCCGGGGTCTTTGAACACTGAAGCTTTCTTT
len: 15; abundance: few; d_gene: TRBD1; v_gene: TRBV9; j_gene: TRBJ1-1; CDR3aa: CASSTGGHRNTEAFF; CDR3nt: TGTGCCAGCAGCACAGGGGGACATCGGAACACTGAAGCTTTCTTT
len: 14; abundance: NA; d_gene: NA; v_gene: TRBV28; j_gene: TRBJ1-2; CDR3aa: CASSLEGLGYGYTF; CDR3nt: TGTGCCAGCAGTTTAGAGGGGCTTGGCTATGGCTACACCTTC
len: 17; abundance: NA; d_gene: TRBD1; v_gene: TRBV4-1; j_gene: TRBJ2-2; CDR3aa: CASSQDKGDRPAGELFF; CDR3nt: TGCGCCAGCAGCCAAGACAAGGGGGACAGGCCCGCCGGGGAGCTGTTTTTT
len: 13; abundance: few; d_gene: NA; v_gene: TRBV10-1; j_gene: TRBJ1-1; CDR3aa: CASSKDRNTEAFF; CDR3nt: TGCGCCAGCAGTAAGGACAGGAACACTGAAGCTTTCTTT
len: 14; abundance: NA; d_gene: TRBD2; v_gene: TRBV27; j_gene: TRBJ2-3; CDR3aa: CASSTSGSPDTQYF; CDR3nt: TGTGCCAGCAGTACTAGCGGGAGTCCTGATACGCAGTATTTT
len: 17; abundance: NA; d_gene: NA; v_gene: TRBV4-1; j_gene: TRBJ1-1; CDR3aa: CASSHPGAASLNTEAFF; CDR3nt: TGCGCCAGCAGCCACCCCGGAGCAGCGTCCTTGAACACTGAAGCTTTCTTT
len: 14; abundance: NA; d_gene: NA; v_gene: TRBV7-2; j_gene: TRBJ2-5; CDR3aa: CASSLGSDRETQYF; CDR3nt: TGTGCCAGCAGCTTAGGGTCCGACCGGGAGACCCAGTACTTC
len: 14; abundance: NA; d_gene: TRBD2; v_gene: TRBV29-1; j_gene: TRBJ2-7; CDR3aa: CSAGLAGSFYEQYF; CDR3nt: TGCAGCGCGGGACTAGCGGGTAGTTTCTACGAGCAGTACTTC
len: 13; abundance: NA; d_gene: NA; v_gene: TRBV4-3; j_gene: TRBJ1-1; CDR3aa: CASSQEGTRRAFF; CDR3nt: TGCGCCAGCAGCCAAGAGGGAACGCGTCGAGCTTTCTTT
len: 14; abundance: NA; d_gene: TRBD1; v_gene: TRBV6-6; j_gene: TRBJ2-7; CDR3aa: CASRGQGESYEQYF; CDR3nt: TGTGCCAGCAGAGGACAGGGCGAATCCTACGAGCAGTACTTC
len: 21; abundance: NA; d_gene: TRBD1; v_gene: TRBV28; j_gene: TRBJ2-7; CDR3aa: CASSLWSSPVFGTGGFDEQYF; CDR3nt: TGTGCCAGCAGTTTATGGAGTTCCCCGGTTTTTGGGACAGGGGGCTTTGACGAGCAGTACTTC
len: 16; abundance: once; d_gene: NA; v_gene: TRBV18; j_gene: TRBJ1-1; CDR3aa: CASSPTLGQGPTEAFF; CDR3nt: TGTGCCAGCTCACCAACCTTAGGGCAGGGCCCCACTGAAGCTTTCTTT
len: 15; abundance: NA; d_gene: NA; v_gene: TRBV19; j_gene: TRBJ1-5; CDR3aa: CASREAKLGNQPQHF; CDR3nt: TGTGCCAGCCGGGAGGCAAAACTAGGGAATCAGCCCCAGCATTTT
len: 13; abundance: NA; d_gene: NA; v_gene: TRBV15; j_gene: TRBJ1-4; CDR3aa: CATSWGPNEKLFF; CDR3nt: TGTGCCACCAGCTGGGGCCCCAATGAAAAACTGTTTTTT
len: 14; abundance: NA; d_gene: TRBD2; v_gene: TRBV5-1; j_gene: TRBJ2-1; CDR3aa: CASSWTSGDNEQFF; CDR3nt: TGCGCCAGCAGCTGGACTAGCGGGGACAATGAGCAGTTCTTC
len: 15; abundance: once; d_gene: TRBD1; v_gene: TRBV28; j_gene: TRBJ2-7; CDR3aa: CASSSLDRGPYEQYF; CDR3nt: TGTGCCAGCAGTTCCCTCGACAGGGGGCCATACGAGCAGTACTTC
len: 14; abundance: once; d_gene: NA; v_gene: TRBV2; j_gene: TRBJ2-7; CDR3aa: CASSSLKDSYEQYF; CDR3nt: TGTGCCAGCAGTTCCTTAAAGGATTCCTACGAGCAGTACTTC
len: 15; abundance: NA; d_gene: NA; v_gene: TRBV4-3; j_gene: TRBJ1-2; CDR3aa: CASSPKFAERNGYTF; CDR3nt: TGCGCCAGCAGCCCAAAGTTCGCCGAAAGGAATGGCTACACCTTC
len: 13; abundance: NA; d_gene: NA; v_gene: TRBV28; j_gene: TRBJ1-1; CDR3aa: CASRGAGYTEAFF; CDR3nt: TGTGCCAGCAGGGGAGCAGGATACACTGAAGCTTTCTTT
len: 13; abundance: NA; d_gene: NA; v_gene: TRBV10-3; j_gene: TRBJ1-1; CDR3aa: CATMGTDASEAFF; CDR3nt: TGTGCCACGATGGGAACGGACGCTTCTGAAGCTTTCTTT
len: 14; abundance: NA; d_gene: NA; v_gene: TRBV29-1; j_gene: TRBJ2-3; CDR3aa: CSAGLPRRTDTQYF; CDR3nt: TGCAGCGCCGGGCTACCGCGCCGCACAGATACGCAGTATTTT
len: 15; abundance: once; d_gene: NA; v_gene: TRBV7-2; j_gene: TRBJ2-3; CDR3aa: CASSLEAGEGDTQYF; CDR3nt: TGTGCCAGCAGCTTAGAGGCAGGGGAGGGAGATACGCAGTATTTT
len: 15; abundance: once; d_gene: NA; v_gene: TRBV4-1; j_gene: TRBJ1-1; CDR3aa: CASSLSLTGNTEAFF; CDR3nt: TGCGCCAGCAGCCTTTCTCTGACGGGGAACACTGAAGCTTTCTTT
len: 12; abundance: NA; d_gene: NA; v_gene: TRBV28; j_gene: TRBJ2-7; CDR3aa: CASSLRISEQYF; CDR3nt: TGTGCCAGCAGTTTGCGGATCTCTGAGCAGTACTTC
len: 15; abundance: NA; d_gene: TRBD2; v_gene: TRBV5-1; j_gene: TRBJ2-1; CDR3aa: CASSLFAGEDNEQFF; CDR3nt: TGCGCCAGCAGCTTGTTTGCGGGAGAGGATAATGAGCAGTTCTTC
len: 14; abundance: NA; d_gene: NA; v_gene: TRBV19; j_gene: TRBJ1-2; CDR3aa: CASSIPGGRYGYTF; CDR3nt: TGTGCCAGTAGTATACCAGGCGGACGCTATGGCTACACCTTC
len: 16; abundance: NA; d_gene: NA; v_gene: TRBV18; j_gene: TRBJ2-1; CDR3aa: CASSPVGRDSRNEQFF; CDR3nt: TGTGCCAGCTCACCAGTTGGGCGGGACTCCCGCAATGAGCAGTTCTTC
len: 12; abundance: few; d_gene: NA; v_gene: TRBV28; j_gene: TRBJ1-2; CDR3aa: CASSLMGGGYTF; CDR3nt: TGTGCCAGCAGTCTTATGGGAGGTGGCTACACCTTC
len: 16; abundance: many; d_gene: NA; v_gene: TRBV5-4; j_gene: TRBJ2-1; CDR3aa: CASSSGGASSYNEQFF; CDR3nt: TGTGCCAGCAGCTCCGGAGGGGCATCCTCCTACAATGAGCAGTTCTTC
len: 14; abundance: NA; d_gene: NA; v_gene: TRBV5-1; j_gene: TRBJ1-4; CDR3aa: CASSLDGINEKLFF; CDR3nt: TGCGCCAGCAGCCTGGACGGTATTAATGAAAAACTGTTTTTT
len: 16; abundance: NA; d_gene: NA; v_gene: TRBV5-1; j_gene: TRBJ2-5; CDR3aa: CASSTPVGPAGETQYF; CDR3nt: TGCGCCAGCAGCACCCCCGTGGGACCTGCGGGGGAGACCCAGTACTTC
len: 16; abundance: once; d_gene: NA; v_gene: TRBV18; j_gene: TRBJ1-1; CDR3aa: CASSRELGQMNTEAFF; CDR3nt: TGTGCCAGCTCGCGAGAACTTGGACAGATGAACACTGAAGCTTTCTTT
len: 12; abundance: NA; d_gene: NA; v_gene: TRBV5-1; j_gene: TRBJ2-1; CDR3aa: CASSIGGYEQFF; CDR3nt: TGCGCCAGCAGCATAGGAGGTTATGAGCAGTTCTTC
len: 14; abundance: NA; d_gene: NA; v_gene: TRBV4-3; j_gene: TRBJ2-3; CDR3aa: CASSQEVPTDTQYF; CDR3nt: TGCGCCAGCAGCCAAGAAGTACCGACAGATACGCAGTATTTT